This T cell receptor (beta chain) is from a study of control samples from healthy donors and cancer patients. The assay was immunoSEQ multiplex PCR, and TCRdb's table has in-frame clones only and misses some. The sample carries tens of thousands of clones, approximately 95% recorded once. Germline V gene lookup returns CDR1 SGHRS and CDR2 YFSETQ. Deletions cut 1 base from V and 1 base from J, with 11 bases between. The CDR3 totals 15 residues. This sequence joins TRBV5-1 and TRBJ1-2, with no clear D. The sequence came from a man aged 25 to 40 in good health. Sequencing was carried out using blood. The CDR3 protein is CASSLNDYRNYGYTF. DNA for the CDR3: TGCGCCAGCAGCTTGAACGATTATCGTAACTATGGCTACACCTTC.